These 8 T cell receptor beta chains originate from one sample sequenced in a study of blood T cell repertoires in COVID-19. Only in-frame clones appear in the TCRdb table, and some are missing; sequencing was by immunoSEQ multiplex PCR. The data show 85,000 to 100,000 clones, 79% seen once. Source material: peripheral blood. The receptors were gathered from a human donor in a cohort sampled during active COVID-19.

The chain is built from TRBV28 and TRBJ2-7; 10 bases are shared with TRBD2. The CDR3 totals 15 residues. Germline loops: CDR1 MDHEN, CDR2 SYDVKM. Losses at the gene ends were 4 bases for V and 2 bases for J; bases not matched to a gene: 5. The CDR3 sequence is CASSSRTSGAYEQYF. The DNA for the CDR3 is TGTGCCAGCAGTTCCAGGACTAGCGGAGCCTACGAGCAGTACTTC.

The V gene is TRBV5-6, the J gene TRBJ2-5; 7 bases fit TRBD2. Germline V gives CDR1 SGHDT, CDR2 YYEEEE. This CDR3 has 13 amino acids. The junction had 6 bases not matched to a gene; V was cut back by 7 bases and J by 3 bases. CDR3 loop: CASLGGGEETQYF. The CDR3 nucleotides read TGTGCCAGCCTCGGGGGAGGGGAAGAGACCCAGTACTTC.

The chain links TRBV5-4 to TRBJ2-5; perhaps TRBD1 as D (5 bases). This CDR3 comprises 14 residues. Trimming shortened V by 3 bases and J by 5 bases, and 14 bases separated the two germline ends. CDR1 and CDR2 from the germline V gene are SGHNT and YYREEE (reference sequence). In DNA, the CDR3 is TGTGCCAGCAGCTCGGACCGGACATCGGAGACCCAGTACTTC. It is translated as CASSSDRTSETQYF.

The chain uses TRBV19 and TRBJ1-2; TRBD1 agrees at 9 bases. The V and J ends lost 6 bases and 2 bases, in that order; junction bases with no gene match: 7. The CDR3 consists of 15 residues. Germline-derived CDR1 and CDR2 are LNHDA and SQIVND (reference sequence). This CDR3 is CASRRIQGANYGYTF. Here the CDR3 DNA reads TGTGCCAGTAGACGGATACAGGGGGCCAACTATGGCTACACCTTC.

Here the CDR3 reads CASSLSGQEKAFF. CDR3 in DNA: TGTGCCAGCTCACTATCCGGACAGGAGAAGGCTTTCTTT. This chain joins TRBV18 and TRBJ1-1; TRBD1 aligns across 7 bases. This CDR3 region has 13 residues. V lost 4 bases to trimming and J lost 11 bases; unmatched junction nucleotides: 10. From germline, CDR1 is KGHSH and CDR2 LQKENI. The entire variable domain, with the rest obtained from reference TRBV18 and TRBJ1-1, is as follows: NAGVMQNPRHLVRRRGQEARLRCSPMKGHSHVYWYRQLPEEGLKFMVYLQKENIIDESGMPKERFSAEFPKEGPSILRIQQVVRGDSAAYFCASSLSGQEKAFFGQGTRLTVV.

This clone was counted many times. This chain connects TRBV7-2 to TRBJ1-6; 7 bases are a match to TRBD1. There are 15 residues in the CDR3. V was clipped by 1 base and J by 13 bases; unmatched bases: 10. Germline CDR1 reads SGHTA; CDR2 reads FQGNSA. The chain's CDR3 is CASSLERGQTLPLHF. Here the CDR3 DNA reads TGTGCCAGCAGCTTAGAAAGGGGGCAGACCCTCCCCCTCCACTTT.

J is TRBJ2-1 and V is TRBV28; TRBD2 matches at 10 bases. This CDR3 spans 16 amino acids. V shed 8 bases and J 2 bases; nucleotides not matched to a gene: 9. CDR1 is MDHEN, CDR2 SYDVKM, per germline. The CDR3: CASGASGSGTYNEQFF. The CDR3 bases are TGTGCCAGCGGGGCTAGCGGGAGTGGGACCTACAATGAGCAGTTCTTC.

This chain connects TRBV29-1 to TRBJ2-2; 7 positions agree with TRBD1. Germline V gene sequence: CDR1 SQVTM, CDR2 ANQGSEA. V trimming: 4 bases; J trimming: 6 bases; junction bases outside the gene matches: 2. The CDR3 runs to 12 residues. CDR3 loop: CSVGQGAGELFF. CDR3 coding DNA: TGCAGCGTTGGACAGGGCGCCGGGGAGCTGTTTTTT.